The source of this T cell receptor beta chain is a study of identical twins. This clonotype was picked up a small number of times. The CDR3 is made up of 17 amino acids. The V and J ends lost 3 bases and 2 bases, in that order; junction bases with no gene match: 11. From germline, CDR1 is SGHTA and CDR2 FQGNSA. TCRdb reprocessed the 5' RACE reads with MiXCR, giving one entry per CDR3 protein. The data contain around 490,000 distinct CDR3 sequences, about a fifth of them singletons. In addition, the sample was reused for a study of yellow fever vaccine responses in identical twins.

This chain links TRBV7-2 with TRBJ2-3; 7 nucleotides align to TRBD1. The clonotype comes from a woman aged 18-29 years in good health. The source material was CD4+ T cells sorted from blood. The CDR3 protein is CASSLRQQGLYTDTQYF. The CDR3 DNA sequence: TGTGCCAGCAGCTTGAGGCAACAGGGGCTTTACACAGATACGCAGTATTTT.